The clone carrying this TCR beta chain was recorded a few times. The CDR3 extends over 13 amino acids. V was pared by 5 bases and J by 11 bases, with 18 bases between. The germline gives CDR1 MNHEY, CDR2 SMNVEV (reference sequence). The record originates from a study of beta chain features in type 1 diabetes. Reverse transcription of all isolated RNA meant that expressed TCRB transcripts were sequenced. Using immunoSEQ multiplex PCR, the repertoire was profiled, and TCRdb retains in-frame clones only, with some absent. Of fewer than 650,000 clones in the sample, around 16% were seen once. The genes are TRBV27 and TRBJ1-1; D is perhaps TRBD1 (6 bases). Source material: naive CD4+ T cells from blood. The TCR originated in a man younger than 30 in good health. The CDR3 here is CASSQKTGYEAFF. The CDR3, as DNA: TGTGCCAGCAGTCAGAAGACAGGATATGAGGCTTTCTTT.